A single sample is the source of the 16 T cell receptor beta chains below, sequenced in a study of blood T cells in healthy people across ages. A second about 6 to 11 cycle PCR used barcoded and J-beta primers. MiXCR was run by TCRdb on the 5' RACE reads, yielding one entry per CDR3 protein. The profile shows almost 1 million distinct CDR3 sequences, 51% of them singletons. The sequencing sample was made of blood. Receptors originate from a woman aged 60-70 years in good health.

The chain links TRBV9 to TRBJ2-5, with a possible D match to TRBD2 (5 bases). Germline V CDR1 and CDR2: SGDLS, YYNGEE. The CDR3 totals 14 residues. V lost 2 bases to trimming and J lost 5 bases, with 13 bases between them. The CDR3 sequence: CASSVSSTTETQYF. Written as DNA, the CDR3 is TGTGCCAGCAGCGTTTCTAGCACGACGGAGACCCAGTACTTC.

The chain employs TRBV7-3 and TRBJ2-3; 9 positions match TRBD2. The CDR3 spans 16 residues. Germline CDR1 SGHTA, CDR2 FQGTGA. V lost 0 bases and J lost 2; bases outside the gene matches: 3. The CDR3 bases are TGTGCCAGCAGCTTAACGACTAGCGGATTCACAGATACGCAGTATTTT. The encoded protein is CASSLTTSGFTDTQYF.

V usage is TRBV10-1 and J usage is TRBJ2-7; D is possibly TRBD2 (6 bases). V lost 6 bases and J 2 bases, leaving 17 bases between the germline ends. The CDR3 runs 15 residues. Germline CDR1 is WNHNN and CDR2 is SYGVQD (reference sequence). CDR3 sequence (DNA): TGCGCCAGCAGCGCGACCGGGACTGGTCCCTACGAGCAGTACTTC. Its protein is CASSATGTGPYEQYF.

A few counts support this clonotype. An end of the junction differs from the germline gene, which may be a read error. The gene calls are TRBV5-6 and TRBJ2-7, with D perhaps matching TRBD1 or TRBD2 (5 bases each). The CDR3 totals 14 residues. From germline, CDR1 is SGHDT and CDR2 YYEEEE. The CDR3 DNA reads TGTTTGCGGGCAAACAGGCCAGCTTCCTTCGAGCAGTACTTC. It encodes CLRANRPASFEQYF.

The chain joins TRBV27 to TRBJ2-1; tentatively, D is TRBD2 (5 bases). V lost 2 bases and J lost 0, with 14 bases in between. The CDR3 spans 17 residues. The germline gives CDR1 MNHEY, CDR2 SMNVEV (reference sequence). The CDR3 DNA follows: TGTGCCAGCAGTTTAGGGCCCATTGGGAGCTCCTACAATGAGCAGTTCTTC. Protein: CASSLGPIGSSYNEQFF.

V and J are TRBV7-2 and TRBJ2-7; unclear D gene. V gave up 1 base and J gave up 2 bases, with 9 bases separating them. Germline values: CDR1 SGHTA, CDR2 FQGNSA. The CDR3 length is 14 residues. CDR3 in amino acids: CASSLDSSTYEQYF. The CDR3 DNA reads as TGTGCCAGCAGCTTAGATTCTAGTACCTACGAGCAGTACTTC. Together with reference TRBV7-2 and TRBJ2-7, the CDR3 gives the full variable domain: GAGVSQSPSNKVTEKGKDVELRCDPISGHTALYWYRQSLGQGLEFLIYFQGNSAPDKSGLPSDRFSAERTGGSVSTLTIQRTQQEDSAVYLCASSLDSSTYEQYFGPGTRLTVT.

V gene TRBV7-9 combines with J gene TRBJ2-3, with 9 bases fitting TRBD1. This CDR3 contains 15 residues. Germline CDR1 SEHNR, CDR2 FQNEAQ (reference sequence). Trimming removed 5 bases from V and 1 base from J; junction bases left unmatched: 4. CDR3 DNA: TGTGCCAGCAGCCGACGGACAGGGGGCACAGATACGCAGTATTTT. Translated: CASSRRTGGTDTQYF. Supplemented by reference TRBV7-9 and TRBJ2-3, the full variable domain reads DTGVSQNPRHKITKRGQNVTFRCDPISEHNRLYWYRQTLGQGPEFLTYFQNEAQLEKSRLLSDRFSAERPKGSFSTLEIQRTEQGDSAMYLCASSRRTGGTDTQYFGPGTRLTVL.

The chain uses TRBV18 and TRBJ2-1; 7 bases are a match to TRBD1. Near its end, the DNA agrees better with TRBJ2-7, so the J call may be wrong. The CDR3 is 15 amino acids. The germline V gene has CDR1 KGHSH and CDR2 LQKENI. CDR3 region: CASSPQGAFTYEQYF. DNA for the CDR3: TGTGCCAGCTCACCACAGGGGGCATTCACCTACGAGCAGTACTTC.

The genes are TRBV23-1 and TRBJ2-1; D is unclear. TRBV23-1 is filed as an ORF, its function uncertain. The CDR3 runs to 12 residues. Deletions cut 6 bases from V and 7 bases from J, with 10 bases between. The CDR3 region is CASRHPCNEQFF. CDR3 sequence (DNA): TGCGCCAGCAGGCATCCTTGTAATGAGCAGTTCTTC.

The chain links TRBV9 to TRBJ2-7, with a possible D match to TRBD2 (5 bases). In germline, CDR1 is SGDLS, CDR2 YYNGEE. The CDR3 runs 14 residues. V gave up 1 base and J gave up 3 bases, with 11 bases separating them. CDR3 bases: TGTGCCAGCAGCGTAAGGTTCGAGGGCTACGAGCAGTACTTC. Translation: CASSVRFEGYEQYF.

The chain combines TRBV7-2 with TRBJ2-3; weak D call: TRBD1 (5 bases). Trimming pared 1 base from V and 4 bases from J, leaving 21 bases between. Germline CDR1 and CDR2: SGHTA and FQGNSA. The CDR3 has 18 amino acids. CDR3 in amino acids: CASSLVPTRVEVADTQYF. In DNA, the CDR3 is TGTGCCAGCAGCTTAGTGCCTACCAGGGTAGAGGTCGCAGATACGCAGTATTTT.

This rearrangement joins TRBV5-1 to TRBJ2-3; 7 bases map to TRBD2. The CDR3 has 15 amino acids. Germline values: CDR1 SGHRS, CDR2 YFSETQ. The trim removed 0 bases at V and 5 bases at J, leaving 6 bases unmatched. CDR3 sequence reads: CASSLAGGGQDTQYF. The CDR3 bases are TGCGCCAGCAGCTTGGCCGGGGGAGGGCAAGATACGCAGTATTTT.

The table lists this clonotype with a few counts. The chain joins TRBV21-1 to TRBJ2-7; TRBD2, the table's D call, lacks a check against the DNA. TRBV21-1 counts as a pseudogene. This CDR3 has 15 amino acids. The CDR3 sequence is CASSTRTSGNYEQYF. DNA for the CDR3: TGTGCCAGCAGCACCCGGACTAGCGGGAACTACGAGCAGTACTTC.

V and J are TRBV3-1 and TRBJ2-3; TRBD1 might be the D (5 bases). CDR1 and CDR2 (germline): LGHDT, YNNKEL (reference sequence). Trimming took 3 bases from V and 3 from J, leaving 19 bases between them. The CDR3 loop spans 17 amino acids. CDR3 nucleotides: TGTGCCAGCAGCCAGGGTGTCAGGGAATTTGGGACAGATACGCAGTATTTT. It encodes CASSQGVREFGTDTQYF.

The chain recombines TRBV12-3 or TRBV12-4 with TRBJ1-5; 8 positions match TRBD1. The V gene end was trimmed by 6 bases and the J gene end by 6 bases; junction bases not matched to a gene: 10. This CDR3 has 15 residues. The CDR3: CASRGQAGRGQPQHF. DNA of the CDR3: TGTGCCAGCAGGGGACAGGCCGGGCGGGGTCAGCCCCAGCATTTT.

The V gene is TRBV4-1, the J gene TRBJ1-2; D might be TRBD1 (6 bases). Trimming shortened V by 0 bases and J by 7 bases, and 12 bases separated the two germline ends. Germline V gene data show CDR1 as MGHRA and CDR2 as YSYEKL. The CDR3 extends over 14 amino acids. CDR3 in amino acids: CASSQDVTGPGYTF. In DNA, the CDR3 is TGCGCCAGCAGCCAAGATGTCACAGGGCCTGGCTACACCTTC.